This is a list of T cell receptor beta chains from one sample in a study of blood T cell repertoires in COVID-19. Assay: immunoSEQ multiplex PCR; the TCRdb copy retains only in-frame clones and omits some. The sample lists roughly 220,000 clones, about four fifths seen once, with around 7% in the top ten. Sequenced input: peripheral blood. The source of these receptors is a woman aged 80 or over with COVID-19, enrolled during active disease. Each CDR3 is given with its conserved first and last residue. The order of the fields is D gene, clone size, J gene, V gene, CDR3 protein, CDR3 DNA. A D gene is named only where the DNA matches it firmly. Part of the rows lack a size; the others show once, few, many or a class for expanded clones.

d_gene: NA
abundance: NA
j_gene: TRBJ1-2
v_gene: TRBV7-2
CDR3aa: CASSFLGGRSGYTF
CDR3nt: TGTGCCAGCAGCTTCCTCGGGGGTCGGAGTGGCTACACCTTC

d_gene: NA
abundance: NA
j_gene: TRBJ2-5
v_gene: TRBV24-1
CDR3aa: CATSDGGETQYF
CDR3nt: TGTGCCACCAGTGATGGGGGGGAGACCCAGTACTTC

d_gene: TRBD2
abundance: few
j_gene: TRBJ2-1
v_gene: TRBV9
CDR3aa: CASSVAASGSSYNEQFF
CDR3nt: TGTGCCAGCAGCGTAGCGGCTAGCGGAAGCTCCTACAATGAGCAGTTCTTC

d_gene: TRBD1
abundance: once
j_gene: TRBJ2-5
v_gene: TRBV15
CDR3aa: CATSRGQLKETQYF
CDR3nt: TGTGCCACCAGCAGGGGACAGCTGAAAGAGACCCAGTACTTC

d_gene: TRBD1
abundance: NA
j_gene: TRBJ1-2
v_gene: TRBV10-3
CDR3aa: CAISESLPGTGILYGYTF
CDR3nt: TGTGCCATCAGTGAGTCTCTTCCCGGGACAGGGATATTGTATGGCTACACCTTC

d_gene: TRBD2
abundance: NA
j_gene: TRBJ2-3
v_gene: TRBV5-1
CDR3aa: CASSLEASGDFSSTDTQYF
CDR3nt: TGCGCCAGCAGCTTGGAGGCTAGCGGGGATTTCTCCTCCACAGATACGCAGTATTTT

d_gene: NA
abundance: NA
j_gene: TRBJ1-1
v_gene: TRBV5-3
CDR3aa: CARRHKTGKQNYLNTEAFF
CDR3nt: TGTGCCAGAAGGCATAAAACAGGGAAGCAAAACTATTTGAACACTGAAGCTTTCTTT

d_gene: TRBD1
abundance: NA
j_gene: TRBJ1-2
v_gene: TRBV5-1
CDR3aa: CASSPQTGEGGYTF
CDR3nt: TGCGCCAGCAGCCCTCAGACAGGGGAAGGTGGCTACACCTTC

d_gene: TRBD2
abundance: NA
j_gene: TRBJ2-2
v_gene: TRBV18
CDR3aa: CASSLEVSGANTGELFF
CDR3nt: TGTGCCAGCTCCCTGGAGGTGAGCGGGGCGAACACCGGGGAGCTGTTTTTT

d_gene: NA
abundance: once
j_gene: TRBJ2-7
v_gene: TRBV29-1
CDR3aa: CSVARGNEQYF
CDR3nt: TGCAGCGTTGCTAGGGGGAACGAGCAGTACTTC

d_gene: NA
abundance: NA
j_gene: TRBJ1-5
v_gene: TRBV10-3
CDR3aa: CAISGGREVDQPQHF
CDR3nt: TGTGCCATCAGTGGTGGCAGGGAGGTCGATCAGCCCCAGCATTTT

d_gene: NA
abundance: NA
j_gene: TRBJ1-4
v_gene: TRBV25-1
CDR3aa: CASSETGTSEKLFF
CDR3nt: TGTGCCAGCAGTGAAACAGGGACAAGTGAAAAACTGTTTTTT

d_gene: NA
abundance: NA
j_gene: TRBJ2-5
v_gene: TRBV7-9
CDR3aa: CASSLLSPTGQETQYF
CDR3nt: TGTGCCAGCAGCTTACTAAGCCCCACGGGGCAAGAGACCCAGTACTTC

d_gene: NA
abundance: NA
j_gene: TRBJ2-5
v_gene: TRBV30
CDR3aa: CAWSVTRGLETQYF
CDR3nt: TGTGCCTGGAGTGTAACGAGAGGGCTGGAGACCCAGTACTTC

d_gene: TRBD1
abundance: NA
j_gene: TRBJ1-2
v_gene: TRBV27
CDR3aa: CASSPQDRANYGYTF
CDR3nt: TGTGCCAGCAGTCCCCAGGACAGGGCCAACTATGGCTACACCTTC

d_gene: TRBD1
abundance: few
j_gene: TRBJ1-5
v_gene: TRBV19
CDR3aa: CASSNYRQGVDQPQHF
CDR3nt: TGTGCCAGTAGTAACTACCGACAGGGGGTGGATCAGCCCCAGCATTTT

d_gene: NA
abundance: few
j_gene: TRBJ2-1
v_gene: TRBV9
CDR3aa: CASSVGTGNEQFF
CDR3nt: TGTGCCAGCAGCGTCGGGACTGGCAATGAGCAGTTCTTC

d_gene: NA
abundance: few
j_gene: TRBJ1-6
v_gene: TRBV29-1
CDR3aa: CSVAPGGGRDSPLHF
CDR3nt: TGCAGCGTTGCCCCTGGGGGGGGTCGGGATTCACCCCTCCACTTT

d_gene: NA
abundance: NA
j_gene: TRBJ1-3
v_gene: TRBV3-1/TRBV3-2
CDR3aa: CASSQGGWRDGNTIYF
CDR3nt: TGTGCCAGCAGCCAAGGGGGTTGGAGGGATGGAAACACCATATATTTT

d_gene: NA
abundance: NA
j_gene: TRBJ2-7
v_gene: TRBV9
CDR3aa: CASSVRDEQYF
CDR3nt: TGTGCCAGCAGCGTCCGTGACGAGCAGTACTTC

d_gene: NA
abundance: few
j_gene: TRBJ1-4
v_gene: TRBV19
CDR3aa: CASSRSWYEKLFF
CDR3nt: TGTGCCAGTAGTAGGAGTTGGTACGAAAAACTGTTTTTT

d_gene: TRBD1
abundance: NA
j_gene: TRBJ2-3
v_gene: TRBV6-1
CDR3aa: CASSVGTGGILSTDTQYF
CDR3nt: TGTGCCAGCAGTGTAGGGACAGGGGGTATTTTAAGCACAGATACGCAGTATTTT

d_gene: NA
abundance: NA
j_gene: TRBJ1-2
v_gene: TRBV5-1
CDR3aa: CASSLSANYGYTF
CDR3nt: TGCGCCAGCAGCTTGTCTGCTAACTATGGCTACACCTTC

d_gene: NA
abundance: once
j_gene: TRBJ2-3
v_gene: TRBV20-1
CDR3aa: CSASLQEGKKDTQYF
CDR3nt: TGCAGTGCTAGTTTACAGGAGGGGAAGAAAGATACGCAGTATTTT

d_gene: TRBD2
abundance: NA
j_gene: TRBJ2-7
v_gene: TRBV2
CDR3aa: CASSGLAGTAEQYF
CDR3nt: TGTGCCAGCTCCGGACTAGCGGGAACTGCTGAGCAGTACTTC

d_gene: NA
abundance: NA
j_gene: TRBJ2-7
v_gene: TRBV5-1
CDR3aa: CASSPQRGSYEQYF
CDR3nt: TGCGCCAGCAGCCCCCAAAGGGGGTCCTACGAGCAGTACTTC

d_gene: TRBD2
abundance: NA
j_gene: TRBJ2-3
v_gene: TRBV7-2
CDR3aa: CASSLVGGLAGLSTDTQYF
CDR3nt: TGTGCCAGCAGCTTAGTAGGAGGACTAGCGGGGCTTAGCACAGATACGCAGTATTTT

d_gene: NA
abundance: NA
j_gene: TRBJ2-3
v_gene: TRBV3-1/TRBV3-2
CDR3aa: CASSRLGGDTQYF
CDR3nt: TGTGCCAGCAGCCGATTGGGGGGAGATACGCAGTATTTT

d_gene: NA
abundance: NA
j_gene: TRBJ2-7
v_gene: TRBV12-3/TRBV12-4
CDR3aa: CASSFRLLNEQYF
CDR3nt: TGTGCCAGCAGTTTTAGACTATTGAACGAGCAGTACTTC

d_gene: TRBD1
abundance: NA
j_gene: TRBJ2-2
v_gene: TRBV7-2
CDR3aa: CASRPGTANTGELFF
CDR3nt: TGTGCCAGCAGACCCGGGACAGCAAACACCGGGGAGCTGTTTTTT

d_gene: TRBD1
abundance: NA
j_gene: TRBJ1-3
v_gene: TRBV6-5
CDR3aa: CASSFGTGAGNTIYF
CDR3nt: TGTGCCAGCAGTTTCGGGACAGGGGCTGGAAACACCATATATTTT

d_gene: TRBD1
abundance: NA
j_gene: TRBJ1-1
v_gene: TRBV7-3
CDR3aa: CASSLEGAVNTEAFF
CDR3nt: TGTGCCAGCAGCCTAGAGGGGGCGGTTAACACTGAAGCTTTCTTT

d_gene: NA
abundance: NA
j_gene: TRBJ2-7
v_gene: TRBV28
CDR3aa: CASSRPVQRSDYEQYF
CDR3nt: TGTGCCAGCAGCAGACCAGTACAGCGGTCTGACTACGAGCAGTACTTC

d_gene: TRBD1
abundance: NA
j_gene: TRBJ1-2
v_gene: TRBV30
CDR3aa: CACTRGNYGYTF
CDR3nt: TGTGCCTGTACCAGGGGGAACTATGGCTACACCTTC

d_gene: NA
abundance: NA
j_gene: TRBJ2-3
v_gene: TRBV29-1
CDR3aa: CSVEVTGDTQYF
CDR3nt: TGCAGCGTTGAAGTGACAGGCGATACGCAGTATTTT

d_gene: TRBD2
abundance: NA
j_gene: TRBJ2-3
v_gene: TRBV5-1
CDR3aa: CASSFTSGGRDTQYF
CDR3nt: TGCGCCAGCAGCTTCACTAGCGGGGGGAGGGATACGCAGTATTTT

d_gene: TRBD2
abundance: NA
j_gene: TRBJ2-3
v_gene: TRBV12-5
CDR3aa: CASARTSGSFTDTQYF
CDR3nt: TGTGCTAGTGCTAGGACTAGCGGCTCTTTCACAGATACGCAGTATTTT

d_gene: NA
abundance: NA
j_gene: TRBJ2-7
v_gene: TRBV10-3
CDR3aa: CAISESTQGRPYEQYF
CDR3nt: TGTGCCATCAGTGAGTCGACCCAGGGTAGGCCCTACGAGCAGTACTTC

d_gene: NA
abundance: NA
j_gene: TRBJ2-3
v_gene: TRBV7-2
CDR3aa: CASSLAPFQGDLYF
CDR3nt: TGTGCCAGCAGCTTAGCGCCTTTCCAGGGGGACTTGTATTTT

d_gene: NA
abundance: NA
j_gene: TRBJ1-5
v_gene: TRBV12-3/TRBV12-4
CDR3aa: CASSFSTRQPQHF
CDR3nt: TGTGCCAGCAGTTTCTCCACCAGACAGCCCCAGCATTTT

d_gene: TRBD2
abundance: NA
j_gene: TRBJ2-3
v_gene: TRBV5-4
CDR3aa: CASSLFKLAGSTDTQYF
CDR3nt: TGTGCCAGCAGCTTGTTTAAGTTAGCGGGAAGTACAGATACGCAGTATTTT

d_gene: TRBD1
abundance: NA
j_gene: TRBJ2-3
v_gene: TRBV29-1
CDR3aa: CSVSTGTDTQYF
CDR3nt: TGCAGCGTGTCGACAGGGACAGATACGCAGTATTTT

d_gene: NA
abundance: NA
j_gene: TRBJ1-3
v_gene: TRBV7-9
CDR3aa: CASSPSPGNTIYF
CDR3nt: TGTGCCAGCAGCCCAAGCCCTGGAAACACCATATATTTT

d_gene: NA
abundance: few
j_gene: TRBJ1-4
v_gene: TRBV5-1
CDR3aa: CASSFQGKNEKLFF
CDR3nt: TGCGCCAGCAGCTTCCAGGGAAAAAATGAAAAACTGTTTTTT

d_gene: TRBD1
abundance: few
j_gene: TRBJ1-2
v_gene: TRBV19
CDR3aa: CASSTGDRLYGYTF
CDR3nt: TGTGCCAGTAGTACGGGGGACAGGTTATATGGCTACACCTTC

d_gene: TRBD2
abundance: NA
j_gene: TRBJ2-7
v_gene: TRBV19
CDR3aa: CASSPGTSGIVIDEQYF
CDR3nt: TGTGCCAGTAGTCCTGGGACTAGCGGGATTGTAATCGACGAGCAGTACTTC

d_gene: NA
abundance: NA
j_gene: TRBJ2-3
v_gene: TRBV7-2
CDR3aa: CASSPASSTDTQYF
CDR3nt: TGTGCCAGCAGCCCAGCGTCTAGCACAGATACGCAGTATTTT

d_gene: NA
abundance: NA
j_gene: TRBJ1-2
v_gene: TRBV18
CDR3aa: CASSPPGRSRDGYTF
CDR3nt: TGTGCCAGCTCACCCCCCGGGAGGTCCCGGGATGGCTACACCTTC

d_gene: TRBD1
abundance: NA
j_gene: TRBJ2-7
v_gene: TRBV2
CDR3aa: CASKFGQGSYEQYF
CDR3nt: TGTGCCAGCAAATTTGGACAGGGCTCCTACGAGCAGTACTTC